This T cell receptor (beta chain) came from a study of human T cells and chemical hapten exposure. Study-wide points: Once DPC sensitization occurred, TCRs above 1 in 1000 frequency showed no change. There was alopecia in the donors, so their immune response may differ from that of healthy people.

This CDR3 contains 15 residues. The V end lost 3 bases, the J end lost 2 bases, and 14 bases lay between the germline ends. Looked up from germline, CDR1 is SGHRS and CDR2 is YFSETQ. MiXCR, applied by TCRdb to the RACE reads, yields one record per CDR3 protein. Found here are 150,000 to 200,000 distinct CDR3 sequences, 13% to 15% of them singletons; the top ten hold 1.7%. Time point in this sample: patch test 1, 2 weeks after DPC sensitization. Described treatment: therapeutic diphenylcyclopropenone sensitization with weekly scalp DPC. This clonotype was recorded once. What it recognizes is unknown. The sequences come from whole blood, collected in connection with sensitization to the hapten diphenylcyclopropenone (DPC). This clonotype was sampled from a woman aged 25 to 39 with alopecia areata. Some clones in this sample may be carry-over from other donors' samples. The rearrangement uses TRBV5-1 and TRBJ1-2, with D maybe TRBD1 (6 bases). CDR3: CASSSSGTKNYGYTF. The CDR3 DNA reads TGCGCCAGCAGCTCCTCCGGGACAAAGAACTATGGCTACACCTTC.